Each of the 4 T cell receptor beta chains below was sequenced from the same sample in a study of T cells after somatic rescue of genetic block. The table came from immunoSEQ multiplex PCR; TCRdb's copy has only in-frame clones and leaves some out. The table lists about 120,000 clones, about 93% of them singletons. Sequenced material: peripheral blood mononuclear cells (PBMCs). The receptors were sampled from a woman aged 18-35 years.

The chain recombines TRBV5-1 with TRBJ2-7; 7 positions agree with TRBD1. This CDR3 has 16 residues. Germline V gene data show CDR1 as SGHRS and CDR2 as YFSETQ. With V trimmed by 0 bases and J by 7 bases, 13 bases remained unmatched. CDR3 in amino acids: CASSLANPTGVEEQYF. DNA for the CDR3: TGCGCCAGCAGCTTGGCCAACCCTACAGGGGTGGAAGAGCAGTACTTC.

The chain links TRBV14 to TRBJ2-7, with a weak D call TRBD1 (5 bases). CDR3 length: 16 amino acids. Germline values: CDR1 SGHDN, CDR2 FVKESK. The ends were cut back, 1 base at V and 4 bases at J, with 17 bases in the middle. CDR3 in DNA: TGTGCCAGCAGCCAAGTGCTCTCAGGGAAGGGATACGAGCAGTACTTC. Its protein product is CASSQVLSGKGYEQYF.

This chain joins TRBV6-5 and TRBJ2-5, with TRBD1 matching 7 bases. Germline CDR1 MNHEY, CDR2 SVGAGI. Trimming at V came to 5 bases and at J to 1 base, leaving 7 bases not matched to a gene. The CDR3 spans 15 residues. DNA for the CDR3: TGTGCCAGCAGTCCCACACGGGACAGCCAAGAGACCCAGTACTTC. Translating gives CASSPTRDSQETQYF.

The genes are TRBV10-3 and TRBJ2-1; tentatively, D is TRBD1 or TRBD2 (5 bases each). This CDR3 has 13 residues. Germline CDR1 reads ENHRY; CDR2 reads SYGVKD. V was pared by 8 bases and J by 8 bases, with 16 bases between. The CDR3 nucleotides are TGTGCCATCGGGGGAGTCCCGAGGTATGAGCAGTTCTTC. This gives the protein CAIGGVPRYEQFF.